This TCR beta chain was recovered during a study of blood T cell repertoires in COVID-19. As for the study in general: Sites across the United States, Italy and Spain contributed samples from acute and convalescent COVID-19.

The data were produced by immunoSEQ multiplex PCR, yet TCRdb's version contains in-frame clones alone and is incomplete. The sample holds about 150,000 clones; about 87% are singletons and the top ten take around 6.1%. The sequence derives from a man older than 75 with acute or convalescent COVID-19. Sequencing used peripheral blood.

This chain's CDR3 is CASSEWAGAGNTIYF. The CDR3 DNA sequence: TGTGCCAGCAGTGAATGGGCAGGGGCAGGAAACACCATATATTTT. The chain links TRBV2 to TRBJ1-3; a weak D match, TRBD1 (6 bases). The germline gives CDR1 SNHLY, CDR2 FYNNEI. Trimming took off 2 bases at V and 4 bases at J, with 12 bases between the two ends. This CDR3 spans 15 amino acids. The variable domain in full, completed from reference TRBV2 and TRBJ1-3, reads EPEVTQTPSHQVTQMGQEVILRCVPISNHLYFYWYRQILGQKVEFLVSFYNNEISEKSEIFDDQFSVERPDGSNFTLKIRSTKLEDSAMYFCASSEWAGAGNTIYFGEGSWLTVV.